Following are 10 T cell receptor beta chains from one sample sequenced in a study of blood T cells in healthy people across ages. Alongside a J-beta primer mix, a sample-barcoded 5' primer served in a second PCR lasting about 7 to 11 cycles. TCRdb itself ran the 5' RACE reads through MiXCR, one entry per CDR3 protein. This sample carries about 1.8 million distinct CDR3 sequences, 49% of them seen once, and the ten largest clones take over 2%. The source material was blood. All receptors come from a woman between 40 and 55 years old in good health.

In nucleotides, the CDR3 is TGTGCCACTACAGGTCTCGGTGAAAAACTGTTTTTT. Its translation is CATTGLGEKLFF. The chain has TRBV19 and TRBJ1-4; TRBD1 is a possible D gene (5 bases). The CDR3 has 12 amino acids. V was pared by 10 bases and J by 7 bases, with 13 bases between. Germline V gene sequence: CDR1 LNHDA, CDR2 SQIVND (reference sequence). Complete variable domain (other parts from reference TRBV19 and TRBJ1-4): DGGITQSPKYLFRKEGQNVTLSCEQNLNHDAMYWYRQDPGQGLRLIYYSQIVNDFQKGDIAEGYSVSREKKESFPLTVTSAQKNPTAFYLCATTGLGEKLFFGSGTQLSVL.

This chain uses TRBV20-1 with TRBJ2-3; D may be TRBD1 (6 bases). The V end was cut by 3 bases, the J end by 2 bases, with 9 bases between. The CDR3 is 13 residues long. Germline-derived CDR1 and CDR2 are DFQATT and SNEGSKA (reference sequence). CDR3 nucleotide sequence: TGCAGTGCTAGGTACAGGGACACAGATACGCAGTATTTT. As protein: CSARYRDTDTQYF.

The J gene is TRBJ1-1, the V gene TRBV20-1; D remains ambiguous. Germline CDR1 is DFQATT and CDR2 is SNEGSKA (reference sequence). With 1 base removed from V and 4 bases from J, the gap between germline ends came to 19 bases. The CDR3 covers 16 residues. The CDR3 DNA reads TGCAGTGCTAGAGGTCTAACAAGGGCCTTGGGCACTGAAGCTTTCTTT. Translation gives CSARGLTRALGTEAFF.

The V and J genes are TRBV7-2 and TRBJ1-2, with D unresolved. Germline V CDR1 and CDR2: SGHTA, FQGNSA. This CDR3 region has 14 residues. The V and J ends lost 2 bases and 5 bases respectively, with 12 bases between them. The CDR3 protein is CASSLQLAPYGYTF. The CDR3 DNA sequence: TGTGCCAGCAGCTTACAGCTGGCACCTTATGGCTACACCTTC.

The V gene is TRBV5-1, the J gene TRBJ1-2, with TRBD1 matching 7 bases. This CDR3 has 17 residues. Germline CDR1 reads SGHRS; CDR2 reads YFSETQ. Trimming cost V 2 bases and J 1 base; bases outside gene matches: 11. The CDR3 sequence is CASSFGLGGGSNYGYTF. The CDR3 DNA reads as TGCGCCAGCAGCTTTGGTCTCGGAGGGGGCAGTAACTATGGCTACACCTTC.

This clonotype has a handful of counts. The CDR3 reads CASSQDYTSYNEQFF. CDR3 nucleotides: TGCGCCAGCAGCCAAGACTACACCTCCTACAATGAGCAGTTCTTC. The chain links TRBV4-3 to TRBJ2-1; no definite D call. Germline assignment: CDR1 LGHNA and CDR2 YSLEER. This CDR3 has 15 amino acids. Trimming removed 0 bases from V and 0 bases from J, with 6 bases in between.

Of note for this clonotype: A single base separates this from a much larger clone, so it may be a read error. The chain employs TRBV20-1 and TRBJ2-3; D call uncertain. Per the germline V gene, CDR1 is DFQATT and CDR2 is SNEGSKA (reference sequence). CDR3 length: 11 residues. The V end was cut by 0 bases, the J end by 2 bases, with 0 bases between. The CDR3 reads CSARDTDTQYF. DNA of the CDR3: TGCAGTGCTAGAGACACAGATACGCAGTATTTT.

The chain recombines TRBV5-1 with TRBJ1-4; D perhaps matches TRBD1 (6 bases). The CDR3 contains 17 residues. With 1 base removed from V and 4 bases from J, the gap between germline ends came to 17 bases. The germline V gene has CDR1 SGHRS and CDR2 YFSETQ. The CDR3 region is CASSLLPRVDSNEKLFF. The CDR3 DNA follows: TGCGCCAGCAGCTTGTTACCGCGGGTGGACAGTAATGAAAAACTGTTTTTT.

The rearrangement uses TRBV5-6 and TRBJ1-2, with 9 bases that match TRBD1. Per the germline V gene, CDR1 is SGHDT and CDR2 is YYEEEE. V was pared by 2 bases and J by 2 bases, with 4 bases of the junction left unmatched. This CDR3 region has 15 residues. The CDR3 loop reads CASSFTGGRNYGYTF. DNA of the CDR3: TGTGCCAGCAGCTTTACAGGGGGCCGGAACTATGGCTACACCTTC.

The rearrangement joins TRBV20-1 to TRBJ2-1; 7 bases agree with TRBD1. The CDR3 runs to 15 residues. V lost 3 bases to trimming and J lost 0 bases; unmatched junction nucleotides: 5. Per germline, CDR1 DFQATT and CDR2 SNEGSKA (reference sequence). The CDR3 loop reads CSASGGQSSYNEQFF. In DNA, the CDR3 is TGCAGTGCTAGTGGGGGACAGAGCTCCTACAATGAGCAGTTCTTC.